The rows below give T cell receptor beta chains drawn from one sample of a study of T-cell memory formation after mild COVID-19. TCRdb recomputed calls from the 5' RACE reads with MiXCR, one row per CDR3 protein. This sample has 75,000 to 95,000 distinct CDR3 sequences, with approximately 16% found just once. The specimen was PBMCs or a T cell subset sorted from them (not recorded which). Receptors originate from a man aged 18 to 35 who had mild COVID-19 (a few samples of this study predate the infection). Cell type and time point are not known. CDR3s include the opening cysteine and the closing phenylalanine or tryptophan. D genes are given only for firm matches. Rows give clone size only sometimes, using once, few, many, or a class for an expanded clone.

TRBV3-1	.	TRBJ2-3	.	CASTTGSTQYF	TGTGCCAGCACGACTGGGTCTACGCAGTATTTT
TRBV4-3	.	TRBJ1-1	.	CASSQDHQEQGALGTEAFF	TGCGCCAGCAGCCAAGATCACCAGGAACAGGGAGCGTTGGGGACTGAAGCTTTCTTT
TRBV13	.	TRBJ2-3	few	CASSMSTDTQYF	TGTGCCAGCAGCATGAGCACAGATACGCAGTATTTT
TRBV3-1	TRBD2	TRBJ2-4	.	CASSRGTSGGTAKNIQYF	TGTGCCAGCAGCCGAGGGACTAGCGGGGGGACGGCCAAAAACATTCAGTACTTC
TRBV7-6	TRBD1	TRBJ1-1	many	CASSPQGYTEAFF	TGTGCCAGCAGCCCACAGGGGTACACTGAAGCTTTCTTT
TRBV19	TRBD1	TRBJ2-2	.	CASSTPPGTGLAGELFF	TGTGCCAGTAGTACCCCTCCCGGGACAGGGTTGGCCGGGGAGCTGTTTTTT
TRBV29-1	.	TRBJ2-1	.	CSVLWGGRNEQFF	TGCAGCGTGCTTTGGGGGGGCCGCAATGAGCAGTTCTTC
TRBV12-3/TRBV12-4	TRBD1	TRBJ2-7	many	CASSPRDRGHEQYF	TGTGCCAGCAGTCCCAGGGACAGGGGCCACGAGCAGTACTTC
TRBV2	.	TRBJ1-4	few	CASSEGGGRVMYF	TGTGCCAGCAGTGAAGGGGGAGGGAGAGTCATGTATTTT
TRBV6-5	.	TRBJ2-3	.	CASSGSGVVNTQYF	TGTGCCAGCAGTGGTTCAGGGGTGGTGAATACGCAGTATTTT
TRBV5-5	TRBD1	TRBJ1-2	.	CASGTGTVYGYTF	TGTGCCAGCGGCACCGGGACAGTCTATGGCTACACCTTC
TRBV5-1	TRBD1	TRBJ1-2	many	CASSLTGTGGSYGYTF	TGCGCCAGCAGCTTAACCGGGACAGGGGGCAGCTATGGCTACACCTTC
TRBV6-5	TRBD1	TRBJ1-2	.	CASSPTLTGSDGYTF	TGTGCCAGCAGCCCGACCCTGACAGGGTCGGATGGCTACACCTTC
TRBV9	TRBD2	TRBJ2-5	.	CASSVAGSGGETQYF	TGTGCCAGCAGCGTAGCTGGCAGCGGGGGGGAGACCCAGTACTTC
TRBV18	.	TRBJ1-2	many	CASSPDVPSNYGYTF	TGTGCCAGCTCACCAGATGTGCCGTCCAACTATGGCTACACCTTC
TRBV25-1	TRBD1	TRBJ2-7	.	CASKDRGQIYEQYF	TGTGCCAGCAAGGACAGGGGGCAGATTTACGAGCAGTACTTC
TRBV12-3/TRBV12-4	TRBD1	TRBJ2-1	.	CASSLTGDNEQFF	TGTGCCAGCAGTTTGACAGGGGACAATGAGCAGTTCTTC
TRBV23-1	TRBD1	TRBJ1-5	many	CASSPRTGGSNQPQHF	TGCGCCAGCAGTCCACGGACAGGGGGAAGCAATCAGCCCCAGCATTTT
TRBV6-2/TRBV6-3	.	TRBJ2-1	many	CASSIGTYIEQFF	TGTGCCAGCAGTATCGGGACATACATTGAGCAGTTCTTC
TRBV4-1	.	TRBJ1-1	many	CASSHTTGNTEAFF	TGCGCCAGCAGCCACACGACAGGAAACACTGAAGCTTTCTTT
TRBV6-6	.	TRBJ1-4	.	CASSYPGLDEKLFF	TGTGCCAGCAGTTACCCCGGTTTAGATGAAAAACTGTTTTTT
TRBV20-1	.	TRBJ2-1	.	CSAPPWGSSSYNEQFF	TGCAGTGCCCCCCCGTGGGGCAGCAGCTCCTACAATGAGCAGTTCTTC
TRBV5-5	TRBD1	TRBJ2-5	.	CASSYGVGQGAPGETQYF	TGTGCCAGCAGCTACGGTGTGGGACAGGGGGCGCCCGGGGAGACCCAGTACTTC
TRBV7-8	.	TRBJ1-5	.	CASSFLWDGNQPQHF	TGTGCCAGCAGCTTCTTGTGGGACGGCAATCAGCCCCAGCATTTT
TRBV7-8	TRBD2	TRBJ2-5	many	CASSSGEGWGETQYF	TGTGCCAGCAGCTCTGGGGAGGGGTGGGGGGAGACCCAGTACTTC
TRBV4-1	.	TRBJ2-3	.	CASSQGGRKIDTQYF	TGCGCCAGCAGCCAGGGGGGCCGGAAAATAGATACGCAGTATTTT
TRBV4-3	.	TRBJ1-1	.	CASSQGVGYTEAFF	TGCGCCAGCAGCCAAGGAGTCGGGTACACTGAAGCTTTCTTT
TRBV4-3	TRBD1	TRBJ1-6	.	CASSQENNRGLNNSPLHF	TGCGCCAGCAGCCAAGAAAATAACAGGGGGTTAAATAATTCACCCCTCCACTTT
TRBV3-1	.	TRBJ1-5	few	CASSHYRAQPQHF	TGTGCCAGCAGCCATTACAGGGCTCAGCCCCAGCATTTT
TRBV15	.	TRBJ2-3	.	CATSRRASETDTQYF	TGTGCCACCAGCAGGAGGGCTAGCGAGACAGATACGCAGTATTTT
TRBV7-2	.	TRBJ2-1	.	CASSLEGDEQFF	TGTGCCAGCAGCTTAGAGGGCGATGAGCAGTTCTTC
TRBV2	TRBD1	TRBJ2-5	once	CASSDRGPLQETQYF	TGTGCCAGCAGTGACAGGGGGCCCCTCCAAGAGACCCAGTACTTC
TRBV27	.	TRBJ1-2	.	CASSDTRGWLGYGYTF	TGTGCCAGCAGTGACACGCGGGGCTGGTTGGGCTATGGCTACACCTTC
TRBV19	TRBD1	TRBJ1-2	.	CASIAGTESYGYTF	TGTGCCAGTATTGCCGGGACAGAGAGTTATGGCTACACCTTC
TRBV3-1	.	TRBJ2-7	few	CASSQGLNEQYF	TGTGCCAGCAGCCAAGGGTTGAACGAGCAGTACTTC
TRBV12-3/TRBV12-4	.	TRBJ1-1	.	CASSPGRLKTEAFF	TGTGCCAGCAGCCCGGGACGGCTGAAAACTGAAGCTTTCTTT
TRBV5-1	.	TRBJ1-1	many	CASSLNEAEAFF	TGCGCCAGCAGCTTGAACGAGGCTGAAGCTTTCTTT
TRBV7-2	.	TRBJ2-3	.	CASSLWPLPSTDTQYF	TGTGCCAGCAGCTTATGGCCTCTCCCTAGCACAGATACGCAGTATTTT